This T cell receptor (beta chain) comes out of a study of control samples from healthy donors and cancer patients. This table comes from immunoSEQ multiplex PCR, and its TCRdb copy is limited to in-frame clones, with some not included. The sample lists about 44,000 clones; more than 70% were seen once. In germline, CDR1 is SQVTM, CDR2 ANQGSEA. The CDR3 has 13 residues. Trimming removed 4 bases from V and 2 bases from J, with 11 bases in between. Sequences were obtained from PBMCs. This receptor was obtained from a woman aged 55-75 years with lung cancer. V usage is TRBV29-1 and J usage is TRBJ1-1, with no clear D. The CDR3 is CSVGGRFNTEAFF. CDR3 nucleotides: TGCAGCGTTGGTGGCAGATTTAACACTGAAGCTTTCTTT.